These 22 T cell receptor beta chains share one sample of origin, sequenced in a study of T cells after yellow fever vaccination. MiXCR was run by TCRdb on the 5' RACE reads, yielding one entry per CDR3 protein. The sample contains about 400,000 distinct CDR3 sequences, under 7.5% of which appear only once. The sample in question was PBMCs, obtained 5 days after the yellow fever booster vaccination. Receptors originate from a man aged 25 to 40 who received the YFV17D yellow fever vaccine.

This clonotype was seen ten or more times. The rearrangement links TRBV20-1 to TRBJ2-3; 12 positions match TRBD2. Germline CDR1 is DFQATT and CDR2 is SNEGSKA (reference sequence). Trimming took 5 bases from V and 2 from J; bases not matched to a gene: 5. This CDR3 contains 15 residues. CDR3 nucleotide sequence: TGCAGTGCTGGGGGACTAGCGGGCTTCACAGATACGCAGTATTTT. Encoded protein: CSAGGLAGFTDTQYF.

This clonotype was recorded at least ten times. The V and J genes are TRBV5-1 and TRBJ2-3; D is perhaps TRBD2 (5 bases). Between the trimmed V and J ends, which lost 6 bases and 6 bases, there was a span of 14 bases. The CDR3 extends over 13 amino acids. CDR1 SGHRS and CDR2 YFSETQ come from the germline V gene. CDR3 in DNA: TGCGCCAGCATCCCCCAGGCGGGTGATACGCAGTATTTT. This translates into CASIPQAGDTQYF.

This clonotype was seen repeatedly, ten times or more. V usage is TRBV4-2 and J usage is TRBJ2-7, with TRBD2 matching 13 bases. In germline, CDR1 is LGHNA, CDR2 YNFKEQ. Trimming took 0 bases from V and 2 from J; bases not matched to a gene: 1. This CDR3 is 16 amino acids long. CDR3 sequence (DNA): TGTGCCAGCAGCCAAGAAGGACTAGCGGGAGCCTACGAGCAGTACTTC. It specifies CASSQEGLAGAYEQYF.

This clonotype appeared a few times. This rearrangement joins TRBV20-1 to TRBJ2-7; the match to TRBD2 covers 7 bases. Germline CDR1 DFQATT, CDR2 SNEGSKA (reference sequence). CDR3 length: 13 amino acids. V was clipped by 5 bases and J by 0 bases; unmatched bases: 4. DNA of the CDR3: TGCAGTGCTTACCGGGACTACTCCTACGAGCAGTACTTC. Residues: CSAYRDYSYEQYF.

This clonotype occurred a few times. The CDR3 loop is CASSRAGALGTEAFF. In nucleotides, the CDR3 is TGTGCCAGCAGTAGGGCAGGGGCCTTGGGCACTGAAGCTTTCTTT. This chain uses TRBV28 with TRBJ1-1, with D perhaps TRBD1 (6 bases). V shed 5 bases and J shed 4 bases, with 17 bases lying between them. The germline gives CDR1 MDHEN, CDR2 SYDVKM. This CDR3 has 15 residues.

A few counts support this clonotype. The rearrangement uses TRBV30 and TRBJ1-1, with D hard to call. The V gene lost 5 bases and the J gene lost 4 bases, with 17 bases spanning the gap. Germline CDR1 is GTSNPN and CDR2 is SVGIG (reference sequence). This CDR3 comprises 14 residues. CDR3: CAWVIGSLGTEAFF. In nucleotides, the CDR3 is TGTGCCTGGGTCATCGGGAGTCTGGGCACTGAAGCTTTCTTT.

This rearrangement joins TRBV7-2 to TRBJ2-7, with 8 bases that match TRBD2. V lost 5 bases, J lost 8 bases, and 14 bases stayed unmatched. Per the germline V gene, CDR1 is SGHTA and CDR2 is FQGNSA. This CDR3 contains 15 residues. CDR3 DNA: TGTGCCAGCAGCCCCGTGGGAGTAGCGGGAATCCAGCAGTACTTC. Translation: CASSPVGVAGIQQYF.

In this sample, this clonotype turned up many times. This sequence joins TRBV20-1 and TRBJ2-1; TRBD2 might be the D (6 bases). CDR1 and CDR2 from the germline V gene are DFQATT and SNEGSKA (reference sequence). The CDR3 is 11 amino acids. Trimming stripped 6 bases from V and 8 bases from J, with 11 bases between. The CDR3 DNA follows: TGCAGTGCCCGGGTAGCGGATGAGCAGTTCTTC. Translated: CSARVADEQFF.

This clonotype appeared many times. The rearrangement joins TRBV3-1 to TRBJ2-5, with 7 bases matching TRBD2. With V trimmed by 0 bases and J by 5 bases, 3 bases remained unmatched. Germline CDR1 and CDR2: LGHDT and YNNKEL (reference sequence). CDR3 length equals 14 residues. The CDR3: CASSQDNGRETQYF. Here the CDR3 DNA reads TGTGCCAGCAGCCAAGATAACGGGAGGGAGACCCAGTACTTC.

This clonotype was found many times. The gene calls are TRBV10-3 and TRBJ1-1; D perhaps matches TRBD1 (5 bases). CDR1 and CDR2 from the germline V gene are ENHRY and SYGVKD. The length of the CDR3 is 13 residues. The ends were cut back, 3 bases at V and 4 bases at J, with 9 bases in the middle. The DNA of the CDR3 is TGTGCCATCAGTGACAGGGAAGCCACTGAAGCTTTCTTT. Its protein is CAISDREATEAFF.

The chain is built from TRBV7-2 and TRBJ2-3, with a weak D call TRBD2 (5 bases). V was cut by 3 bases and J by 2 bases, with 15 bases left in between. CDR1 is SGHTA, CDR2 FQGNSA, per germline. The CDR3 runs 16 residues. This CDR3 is CASSFTAGGFTDTQYF. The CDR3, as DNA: TGTGCCAGCAGCTTCACCGCGGGTGGATTCACAGATACGCAGTATTTT.

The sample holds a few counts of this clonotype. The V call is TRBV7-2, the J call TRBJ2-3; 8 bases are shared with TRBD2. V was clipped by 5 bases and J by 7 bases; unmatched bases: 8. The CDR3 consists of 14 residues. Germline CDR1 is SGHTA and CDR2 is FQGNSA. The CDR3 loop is CASSPRVAGYTQYF. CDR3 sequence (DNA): TGTGCCAGCAGCCCCAGGGTAGCGGGGTATACGCAGTATTTT. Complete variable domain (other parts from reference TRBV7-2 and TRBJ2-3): GAGVSQSPSNKVTEKGKDVELRCDPISGHTALYWYRQSLGQGLEFLIYFQGNSAPDKSGLPSDRFSAERTGGSVSTLTIQRTQQEDSAVYLCASSPRVAGYTQYFGPGTRLTVL.

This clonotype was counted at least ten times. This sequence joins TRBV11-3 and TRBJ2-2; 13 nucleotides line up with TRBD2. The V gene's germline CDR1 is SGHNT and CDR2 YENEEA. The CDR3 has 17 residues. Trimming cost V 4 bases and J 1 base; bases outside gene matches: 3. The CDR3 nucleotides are TGTGCCAGCAGCTCAGGGACTAGCGGGATGAACACCGGGGAGCTGTTTTTT. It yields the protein CASSSGTSGMNTGELFF.

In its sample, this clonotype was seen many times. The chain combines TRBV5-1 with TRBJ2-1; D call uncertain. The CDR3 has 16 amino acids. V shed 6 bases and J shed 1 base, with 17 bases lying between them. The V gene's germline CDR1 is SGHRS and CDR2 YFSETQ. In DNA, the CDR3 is TGCGCCAGCAAATTAGCTTCAGTGCTGTCCTACAATGAGCAGTTCTTC. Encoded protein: CASKLASVLSYNEQFF.

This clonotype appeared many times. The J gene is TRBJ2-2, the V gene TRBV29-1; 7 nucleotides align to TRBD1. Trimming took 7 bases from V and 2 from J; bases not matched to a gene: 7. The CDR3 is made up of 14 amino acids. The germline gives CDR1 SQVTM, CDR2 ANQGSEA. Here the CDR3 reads CSGYGTVNTGELFF. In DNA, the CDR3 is TGCAGCGGATACGGGACAGTAAACACCGGGGAGCTGTTTTTT.

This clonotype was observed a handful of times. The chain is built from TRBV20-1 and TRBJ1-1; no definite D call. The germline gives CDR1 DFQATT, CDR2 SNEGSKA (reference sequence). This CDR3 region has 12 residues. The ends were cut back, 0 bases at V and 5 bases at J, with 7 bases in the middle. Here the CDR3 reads CSARDWSTEAFF. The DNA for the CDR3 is TGCAGTGCTAGAGATTGGAGTACTGAAGCTTTCTTT.

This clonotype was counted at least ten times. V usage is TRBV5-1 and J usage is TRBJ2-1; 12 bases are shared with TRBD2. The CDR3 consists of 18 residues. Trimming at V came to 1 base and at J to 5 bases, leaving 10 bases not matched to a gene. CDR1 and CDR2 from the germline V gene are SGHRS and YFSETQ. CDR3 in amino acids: CASSLFTGGLAGNNEQFF. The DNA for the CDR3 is TGCGCCAGCAGCTTGTTTACGGGCGGACTAGCGGGGAACAATGAGCAGTTCTTC.

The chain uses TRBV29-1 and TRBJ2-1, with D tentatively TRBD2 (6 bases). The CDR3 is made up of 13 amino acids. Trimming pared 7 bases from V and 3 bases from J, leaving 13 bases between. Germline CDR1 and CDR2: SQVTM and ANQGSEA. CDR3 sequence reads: CSGGDKLYNEQFF. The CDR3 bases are TGCAGCGGCGGGGATAAACTCTACAATGAGCAGTTCTTC.

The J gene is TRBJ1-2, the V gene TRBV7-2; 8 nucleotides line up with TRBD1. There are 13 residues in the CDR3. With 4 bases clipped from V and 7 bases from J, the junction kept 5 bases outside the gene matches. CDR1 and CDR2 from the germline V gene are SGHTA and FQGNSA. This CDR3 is CASSSSGGFGYTF. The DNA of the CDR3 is TGTGCCAGCAGCTCCTCAGGGGGCTTTGGCTACACCTTC.

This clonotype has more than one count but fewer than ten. The CDR3 DNA sequence: TGTGCCAGCAGCCCGTGGTCTACAACAGATACGCAGTATTTT. It translates to CASSPWSTTDTQYF. This chain links TRBV9 with TRBJ2-3; unclear D gene. CDR3 length: 14 amino acids. V was cut by 4 bases and J by 3 bases, with 12 bases left in between. Germline CDR1 and CDR2: SGDLS and YYNGEE.

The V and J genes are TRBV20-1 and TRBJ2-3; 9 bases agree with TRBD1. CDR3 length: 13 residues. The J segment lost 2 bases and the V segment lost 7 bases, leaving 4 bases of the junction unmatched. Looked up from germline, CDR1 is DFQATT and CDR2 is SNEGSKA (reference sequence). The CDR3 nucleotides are TGCAGTGAGGGGACAGGGAACACAGATACGCAGTATTTT. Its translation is CSEGTGNTDTQYF.

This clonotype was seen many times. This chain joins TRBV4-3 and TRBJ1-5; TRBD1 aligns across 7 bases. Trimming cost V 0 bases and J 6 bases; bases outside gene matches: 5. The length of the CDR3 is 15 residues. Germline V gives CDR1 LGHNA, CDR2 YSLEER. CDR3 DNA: TGCGCCAGCAGCCAAGAGACAGGGCGACTTCAGCCCCAGCATTTT. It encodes CASSQETGRLQPQHF.